This T cell receptor (beta chain) was captured by sequencing in a study of beta chain features in type 1 diabetes. Comment on this clone: The antigen remains unidentified.

Germline values: CDR1 MNHEY, CDR2 SVGAGI. This CDR3 spans 13 amino acids. The ends were cut back, 5 bases at V and 8 bases at J, with 12 bases in the middle. The study, taken as a whole, reports: cDNA-based reads could over-represent cells with high TCR expression.

Expressed TCRB transcripts were sequenced, since all the RNA that had been isolated was reverse transcribed. Assay used: immunoSEQ multiplex PCR; TCRdb lists only in-frame clones, some missing. The sample carries hundreds of thousands of clones, 9.6% recorded once. CD45RO/CCR7/CD25/CD127/CD95/CD27 sorting isolated CD4+ naive, central memory, regulatory and stem cell-like memory cells. The source of this sequence is a woman aged 18 to 35 in good health. The specimen was naive CD4+ T cells from blood. This rearrangement joins TRBV6-5 to TRBJ1-4; D is perhaps TRBD1 (5 bases). CDR3 loop: CASSGAPEEKLFF. In nucleotides, the CDR3 is TGTGCCAGCAGTGGGGCTCCGGAAGAAAAACTGTTTTTT.